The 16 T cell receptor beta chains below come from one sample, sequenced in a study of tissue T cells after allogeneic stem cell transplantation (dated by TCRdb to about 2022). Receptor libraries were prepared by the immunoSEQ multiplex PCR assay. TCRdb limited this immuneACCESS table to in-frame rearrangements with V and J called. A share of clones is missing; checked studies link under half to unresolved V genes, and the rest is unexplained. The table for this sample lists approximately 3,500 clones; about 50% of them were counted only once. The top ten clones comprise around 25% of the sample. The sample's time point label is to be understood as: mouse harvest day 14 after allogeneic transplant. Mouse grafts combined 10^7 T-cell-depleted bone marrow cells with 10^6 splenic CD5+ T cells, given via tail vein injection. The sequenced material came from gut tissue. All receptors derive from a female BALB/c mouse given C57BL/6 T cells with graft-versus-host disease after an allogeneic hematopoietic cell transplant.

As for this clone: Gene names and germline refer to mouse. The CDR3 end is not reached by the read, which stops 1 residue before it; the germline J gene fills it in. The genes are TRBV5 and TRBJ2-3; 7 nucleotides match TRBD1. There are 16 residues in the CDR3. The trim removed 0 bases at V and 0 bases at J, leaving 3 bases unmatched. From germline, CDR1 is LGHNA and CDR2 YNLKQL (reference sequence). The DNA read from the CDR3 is TGTGCCAGCAGCCAAGATCAGGGGGTGAGTGCAGAAACGCTGTAT. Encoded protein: CASSQDQGVSAETLY. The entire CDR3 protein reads CASSQDQGVSAETLYF.

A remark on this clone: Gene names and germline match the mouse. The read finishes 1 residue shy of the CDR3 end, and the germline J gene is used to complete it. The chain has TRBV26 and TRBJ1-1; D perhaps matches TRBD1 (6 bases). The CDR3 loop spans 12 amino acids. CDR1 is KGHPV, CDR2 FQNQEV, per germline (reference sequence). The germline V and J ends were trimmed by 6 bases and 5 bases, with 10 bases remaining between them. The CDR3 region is CASSPGQTEVFF. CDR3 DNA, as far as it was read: TGTGCCAGCAGCCCCGGACAGACAGAAGTCTTC. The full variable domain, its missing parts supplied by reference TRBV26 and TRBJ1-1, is NSKVIQTPRYLVKGQGQKAKMRCIPEKGHPVVFWYQQNKNNEFKFLINFQNQEVLQQIDMTEKRFSAECPSNSPCSLEIQSSEAGDSALYLCASSPGQTEVFFGKGTRLTVV.

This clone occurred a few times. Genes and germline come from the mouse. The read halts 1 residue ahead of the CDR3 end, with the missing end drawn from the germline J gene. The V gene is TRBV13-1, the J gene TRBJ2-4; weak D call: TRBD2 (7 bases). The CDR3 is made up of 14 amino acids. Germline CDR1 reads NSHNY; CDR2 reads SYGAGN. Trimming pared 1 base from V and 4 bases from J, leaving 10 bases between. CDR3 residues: CASSDRGAKNTLYF. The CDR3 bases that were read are TGTGCCAGCAGTGATAGGGGGGCGAAAAACACCTTGTAC.

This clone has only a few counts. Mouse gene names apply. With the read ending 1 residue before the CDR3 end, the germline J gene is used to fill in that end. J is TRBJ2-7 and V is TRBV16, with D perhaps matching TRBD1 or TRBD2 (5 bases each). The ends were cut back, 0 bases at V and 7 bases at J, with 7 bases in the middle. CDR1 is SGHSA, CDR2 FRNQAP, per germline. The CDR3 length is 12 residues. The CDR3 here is CASSLEGVEQYF. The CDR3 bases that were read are TGTGCAAGCAGCTTAGAGGGGGTGGAACAGTAC.

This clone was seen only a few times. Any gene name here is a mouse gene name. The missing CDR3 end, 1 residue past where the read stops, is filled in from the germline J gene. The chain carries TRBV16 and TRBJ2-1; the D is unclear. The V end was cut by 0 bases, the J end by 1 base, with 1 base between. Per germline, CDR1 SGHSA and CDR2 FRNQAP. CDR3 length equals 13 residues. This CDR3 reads CASSLDNYAEQFF. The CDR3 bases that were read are TGTGCAAGCAGCTTAGACAACTATGCTGAGCAGTTC. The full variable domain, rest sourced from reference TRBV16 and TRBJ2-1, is NAGVIQTPRHKVTGKGQEATLWCEPISGHSAVFWYRQTIVQGLEFLTYFRNQAPIDDSGMPKERFSAQMPNQSHSTLKIQSTQPQDSAVYLCASSLDNYAEQFFGPGTRLTVL.

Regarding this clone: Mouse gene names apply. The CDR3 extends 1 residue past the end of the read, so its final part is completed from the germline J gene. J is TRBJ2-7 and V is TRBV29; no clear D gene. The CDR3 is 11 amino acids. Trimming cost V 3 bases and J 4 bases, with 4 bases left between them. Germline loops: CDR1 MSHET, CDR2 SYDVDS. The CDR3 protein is CASSLGYEQYF. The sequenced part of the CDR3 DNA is TGTGCTAGCAGTTTGGGGTATGAACAGTAC.

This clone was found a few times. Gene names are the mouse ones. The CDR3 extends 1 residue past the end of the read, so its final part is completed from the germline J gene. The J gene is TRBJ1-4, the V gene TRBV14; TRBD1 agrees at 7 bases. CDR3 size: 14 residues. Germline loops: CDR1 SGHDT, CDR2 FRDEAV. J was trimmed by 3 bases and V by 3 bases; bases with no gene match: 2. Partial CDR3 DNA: TGTGCCAGCAGTTCGACAGGGACCAACGAAAGATTATTT. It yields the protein CASSSTGTNERLF. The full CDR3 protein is CASSSTGTNERLFF.

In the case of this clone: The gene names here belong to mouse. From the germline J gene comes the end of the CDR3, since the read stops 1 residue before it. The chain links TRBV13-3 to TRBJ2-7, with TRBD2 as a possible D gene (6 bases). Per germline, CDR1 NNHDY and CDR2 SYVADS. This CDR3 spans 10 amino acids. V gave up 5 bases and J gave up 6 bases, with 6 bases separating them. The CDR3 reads CASRGGEQYF. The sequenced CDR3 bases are TGTGCCAGCAGGGGGGGTGAACAGTAC.

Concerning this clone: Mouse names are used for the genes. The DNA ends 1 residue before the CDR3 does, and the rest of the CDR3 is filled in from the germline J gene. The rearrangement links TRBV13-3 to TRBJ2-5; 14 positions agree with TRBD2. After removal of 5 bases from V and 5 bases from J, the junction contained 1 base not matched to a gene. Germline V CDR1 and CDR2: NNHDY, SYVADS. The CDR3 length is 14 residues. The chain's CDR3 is CASRGLGGRDTQYF. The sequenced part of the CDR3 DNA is TGTGCCAGCAGGGGACTGGGGGGGCGAGACACCCAGTAC.

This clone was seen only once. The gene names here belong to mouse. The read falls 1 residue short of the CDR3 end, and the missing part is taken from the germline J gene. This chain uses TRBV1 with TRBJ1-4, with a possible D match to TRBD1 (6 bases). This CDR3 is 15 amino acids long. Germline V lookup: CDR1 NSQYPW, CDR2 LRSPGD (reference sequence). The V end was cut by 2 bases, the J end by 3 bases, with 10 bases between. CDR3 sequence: CTCSASGTPNERLFF. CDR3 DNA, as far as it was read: TGCACCTGCAGTGCATCCGGGACACCCAACGAAAGATTATTT.

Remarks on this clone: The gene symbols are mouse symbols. CDR3 bases read: TGTGCCAGCAGTCTGTTTCCTTATAATTCGCCCCTCTAC. Translated: CASSLFPYNSPLY. The whole CDR3 is CASSLFPYNSPLYF. The chain joins TRBV26 to TRBJ1-6, with D hard to call. The read finishes 1 residue shy of the CDR3 end, and the germline J gene is used to complete it. TRBJ1-6 is an ORF, and what it does is uncertain. Germline V gene sequence: CDR1 KGHPV, CDR2 FQNQEV (reference sequence). Trimming stripped 1 base from V and 4 bases from J, with 5 bases between. The CDR3 totals 14 residues.

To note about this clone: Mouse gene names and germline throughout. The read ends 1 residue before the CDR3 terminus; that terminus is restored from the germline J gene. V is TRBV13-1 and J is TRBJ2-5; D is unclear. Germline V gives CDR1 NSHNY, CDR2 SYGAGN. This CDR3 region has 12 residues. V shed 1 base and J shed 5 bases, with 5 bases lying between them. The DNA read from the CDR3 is TGTGCCAGCAGTGATATCAGAGACACCCAGTAC. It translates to CASSDIRDTQY. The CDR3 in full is CASSDIRDTQYF.

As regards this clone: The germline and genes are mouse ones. Here the CDR3 reads CASSLGQGWGQNTLYF. The covered CDR3 bases are TGTGCCAGCAGTCTGGGACAGGGATGGGGTCAAAACACCTTGTAC. J is TRBJ2-4 and V is TRBV26; 8 nucleotides agree with TRBD1. Coverage ceases 1 residue before the CDR3 finishes, and the germline J gene fills in the end. The CDR3 runs 16 residues. Germline V lookup: CDR1 KGHPV, CDR2 FQNQEV (reference sequence). The V segment lost 2 bases and the J segment 1 base; nucleotides outside the gene matches: 5.

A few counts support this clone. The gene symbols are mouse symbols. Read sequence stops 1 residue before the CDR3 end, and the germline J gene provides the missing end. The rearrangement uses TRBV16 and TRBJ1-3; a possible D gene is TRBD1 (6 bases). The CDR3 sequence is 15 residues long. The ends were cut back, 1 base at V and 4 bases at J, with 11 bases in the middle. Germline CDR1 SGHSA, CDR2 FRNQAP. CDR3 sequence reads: CASSLAGAPGNTLYF. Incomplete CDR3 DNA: TGTGCAAGCAGCTTAGCGGGGGCGCCAGGAAATACGCTCTAT.

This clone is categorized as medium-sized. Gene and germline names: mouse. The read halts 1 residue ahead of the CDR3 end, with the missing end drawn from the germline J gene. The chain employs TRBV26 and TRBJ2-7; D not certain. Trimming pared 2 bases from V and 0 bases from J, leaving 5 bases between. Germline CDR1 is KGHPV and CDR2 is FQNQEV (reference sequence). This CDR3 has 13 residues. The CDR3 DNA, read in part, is TGTGCCAGCAGTCTGCCGAGCTCCTATGAACAGTAC. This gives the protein CASSLPSSYEQY. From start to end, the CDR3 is CASSLPSSYEQYF. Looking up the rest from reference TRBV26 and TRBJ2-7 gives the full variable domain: NSKVIQTPRYLVKGQGQKAKMRCIPEKGHPVVFWYQQNKNNEFKFLINFQNQEVLQQIDMTEKRFSAECPSNSPCSLEIQSSEAGDSALYLCASSLPSSYEQYFGPGTRLTVL.

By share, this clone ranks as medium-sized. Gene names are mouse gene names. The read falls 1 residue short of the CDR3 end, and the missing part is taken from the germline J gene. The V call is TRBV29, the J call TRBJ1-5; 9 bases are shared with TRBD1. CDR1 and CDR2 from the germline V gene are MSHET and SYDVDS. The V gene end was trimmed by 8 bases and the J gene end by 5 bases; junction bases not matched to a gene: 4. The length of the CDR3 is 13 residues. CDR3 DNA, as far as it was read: TGTGCTAGCCTCCGGGACAGGGACCAGGCTCCGCTT. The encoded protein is CASLRDRDQAPL. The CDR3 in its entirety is CASLRDRDQAPLF.